Included here is one T cell receptor (beta chain) sequence, with context. Its antigen is not known. The sample belongs to a study of T cells in Graves' hyperthyroidism and ophthalmopathy. Study outcomes and limitations: Blood also held most thyroid clonotypes expanded beyond 0.001. From stable hyperthyroidism, ophthalmopathy was set apart by a 13 V-J model.

Criteria for exclusion of patients were uncontrolled infection, other autoimmune disease, pregnancy or lactation. Regions amplified from RNA transcripts were the TCR beta CDR3 regions. Primed by the HTBI set, a first-round RT-PCR was run on the TCR CDR3. TCRdb passed the multiplex PCR reads through MiXCR, listing each CDR3 protein once. This table holds roughly 500,000 distinct CDR3 sequences, about half found once. The CDR3 runs to 13 residues. The germline V and J ends were trimmed by 5 bases and 5 bases, with 13 bases remaining between them. The germline gives CDR1 SNHLY, CDR2 FYNNEI. The chain joins TRBV2 to TRBJ2-7; D is unresolved. The sequenced material came from peripheral blood or thyroid tissue (not recorded which). This receptor was taken from an adult woman with Graves' disease, either hyperthyroidism or ophthalmopathy (not recorded which). The CDR3 reads CASSFLLPDEQYF. CDR3 coding DNA: TGTGCCAGCAGTTTTCTGCTTCCAGACGAGCAGTACTTC.